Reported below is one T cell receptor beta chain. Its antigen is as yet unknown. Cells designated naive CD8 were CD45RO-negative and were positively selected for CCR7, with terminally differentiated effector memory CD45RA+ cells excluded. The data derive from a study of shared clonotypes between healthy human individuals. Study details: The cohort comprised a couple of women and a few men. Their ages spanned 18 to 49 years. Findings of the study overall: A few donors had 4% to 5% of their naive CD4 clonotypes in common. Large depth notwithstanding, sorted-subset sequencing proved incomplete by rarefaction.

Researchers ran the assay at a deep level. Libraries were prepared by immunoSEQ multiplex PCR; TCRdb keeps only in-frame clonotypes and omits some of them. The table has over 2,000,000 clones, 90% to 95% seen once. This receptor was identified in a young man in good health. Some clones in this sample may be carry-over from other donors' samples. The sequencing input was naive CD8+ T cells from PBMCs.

The CDR3 loop is CSDGQLDYGYTF. In DNA form, the CDR3 reads TGCAGCGATGGACAGCTGGACTATGGCTACACCTTC. The gene calls are TRBV29-1 and TRBJ1-2, with D maybe TRBD1 (6 bases). Looked up from germline, CDR1 is SQVTM and CDR2 is ANQGSEA. V gave up 7 bases and J gave up 3 bases, with 12 bases separating them. The CDR3 has 12 residues.